This paragraph covers one T cell receptor (beta chain) sequence. Its antigen is undetermined. The data originate from a study of T cells in narcolepsy. Study-wide context: Patients with NT1 or NT2 and healthy control donors were enrolled. The study, taken as a whole, reports: Healthy controls reportedly lacked the autoreactive clonotypes serially found in patients' blood. Autoreactive HCRT-specific and TRIB2-specific clonotypes were marked in same-patient CSF-versus-blood CD4+ comparisons.

V was shortened by 4 bases and J by 0 bases, with 7 bases between the two germline ends. The germline V gene has CDR1 SGHRS and CDR2 YFSETQ. There are 14 residues in the CDR3. The protocol was immunoSEQ multiplex PCR, while the TCRdb copy is restricted to in-frame clones and leaves out a portion. This sample carries about 15,000 clones, about 85% of them seen once, and the ten largest clones take approximately 37%. The sample consisted of memory (CD45RA-) CD4+ T cells from blood. This receptor was obtained from a human donor in good health. The rearrangement links TRBV5-1 to TRBJ1-4; a possible D gene is TRBD1 (5 bases). In DNA form, the CDR3 reads TGCGCCAGCAGCATCAGGGCAACTAATGAAAAACTGTTTTTT. As protein: CASSIRATNEKLFF. Filled out from reference TRBV5-1 and TRBJ1-4, the complete variable domain reads KAGVTQTPRYLIKTRGQQVTLSCSPISGHRSVSWYQQTPGQGLQFLFEYFSETQRNKGNFPGRFSGRQFSNSRSEMNVSTLELGDSALYLCASSIRATNEKLFFGSGTQLSVL.